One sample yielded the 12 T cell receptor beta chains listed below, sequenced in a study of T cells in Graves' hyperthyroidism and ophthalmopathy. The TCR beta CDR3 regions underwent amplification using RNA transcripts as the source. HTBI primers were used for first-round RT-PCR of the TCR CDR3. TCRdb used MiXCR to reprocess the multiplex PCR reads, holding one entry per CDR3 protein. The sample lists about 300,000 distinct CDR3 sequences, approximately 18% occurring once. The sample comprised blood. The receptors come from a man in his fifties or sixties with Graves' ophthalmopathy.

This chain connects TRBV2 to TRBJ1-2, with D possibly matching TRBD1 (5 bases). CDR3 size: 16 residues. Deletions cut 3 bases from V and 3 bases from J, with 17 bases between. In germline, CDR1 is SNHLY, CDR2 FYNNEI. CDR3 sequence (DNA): TGTGCCAGCAGTGATCCGGGGCAGGGACGGGACTATGGCTACACCTTC. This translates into CASSDPGQGRDYGYTF.

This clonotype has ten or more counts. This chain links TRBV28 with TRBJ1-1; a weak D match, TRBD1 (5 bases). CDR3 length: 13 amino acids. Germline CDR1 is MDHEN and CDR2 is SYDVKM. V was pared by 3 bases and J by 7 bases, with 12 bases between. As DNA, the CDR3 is TGTGCCAGCAGTTTGTCCGGGACGGTTGAAGCTTTCTTT. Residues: CASSLSGTVEAFF.

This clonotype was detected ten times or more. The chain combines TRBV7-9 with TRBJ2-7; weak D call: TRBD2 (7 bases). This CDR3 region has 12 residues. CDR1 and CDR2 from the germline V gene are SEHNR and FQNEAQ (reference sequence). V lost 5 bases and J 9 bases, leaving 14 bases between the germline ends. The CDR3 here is CASSPDSGTQYF. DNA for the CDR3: TGTGCCAGCAGCCCGGACAGCGGGACGCAGTACTTC.

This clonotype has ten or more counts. CDR3 loop: CASSLDRHTDTQYF. Here the CDR3 DNA reads TGTGCCAGCAGCTTAGACCGACACACAGATACGCAGTATTTT. This chain uses TRBV2 with TRBJ2-3; D remains unclear. CDR3 size: 14 residues. Looked up from germline, CDR1 is SNHLY and CDR2 is FYNNEI. V was trimmed by 6 bases and J by 2 bases, leaving 12 bases between them. The full variable domain, rest sourced from reference TRBV2 and TRBJ2-3, is EPEVTQTPSHQVTQMGQEVILRCVPISNHLYFYWYRQILGQKVEFLVSFYNNEISEKSEIFDDQFSVERPDGSNFTLKIRSTKLEDSAMYFCASSLDRHTDTQYFGPGTRLTVL.

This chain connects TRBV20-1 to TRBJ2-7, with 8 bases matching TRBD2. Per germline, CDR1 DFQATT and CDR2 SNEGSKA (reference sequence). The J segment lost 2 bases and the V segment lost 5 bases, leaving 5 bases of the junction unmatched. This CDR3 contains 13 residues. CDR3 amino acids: CSARSGNAYEQYF. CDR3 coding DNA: TGCAGTGCTCGTAGCGGGAACGCCTACGAGCAGTACTTC.

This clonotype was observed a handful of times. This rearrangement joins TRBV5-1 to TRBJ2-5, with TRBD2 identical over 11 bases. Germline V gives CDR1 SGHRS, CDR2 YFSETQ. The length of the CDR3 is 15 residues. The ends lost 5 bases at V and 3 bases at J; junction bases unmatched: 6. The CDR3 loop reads CASRLAGAVEETQYF. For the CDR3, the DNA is TGCGCCAGCAGACTAGCGGGAGCGGTAGAAGAGACCCAGTACTTC.

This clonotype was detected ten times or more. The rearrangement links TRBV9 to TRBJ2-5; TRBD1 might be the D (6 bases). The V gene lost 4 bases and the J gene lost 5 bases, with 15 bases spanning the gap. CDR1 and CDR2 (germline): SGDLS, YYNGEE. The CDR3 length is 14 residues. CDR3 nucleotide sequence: TGTGCCAGCAGCCTCCAAGGACAGTATGAGACCCAGTACTTC. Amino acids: CASSLQGQYETQYF.

The CDR3 spells CASTTGTVSYEQYF. CDR3 DNA sequence: TGTGCCAGCACTACCGGGACGGTCTCCTACGAGCAGTACTTC. The chain combines TRBV2 with TRBJ2-7; D might be TRBD1 or TRBD2, each matching 5 bases. CDR3 length: 14 amino acids. Trimming removed 7 bases from V and 0 bases from J, with 13 bases in between. Germline loops: CDR1 SNHLY, CDR2 FYNNEI. Full variable domain (remainder filled in from reference TRBV2 and TRBJ2-7): EPEVTQTPSHQVTQMGQEVILRCVPISNHLYFYWYRQILGQKVEFLVSFYNNEISEKSEIFDDQFSVERPDGSNFTLKIRSTKLEDSAMYFCASTTGTVSYEQYFGPGTRLTVT.

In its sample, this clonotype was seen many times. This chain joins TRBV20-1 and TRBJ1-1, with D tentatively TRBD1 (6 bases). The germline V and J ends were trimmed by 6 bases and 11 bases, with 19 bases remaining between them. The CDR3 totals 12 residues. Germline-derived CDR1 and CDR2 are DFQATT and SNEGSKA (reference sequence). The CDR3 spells CSADGIGGSAFF. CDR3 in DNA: TGCAGTGCCGATGGCATAGGGGGGTCCGCTTTCTTT.

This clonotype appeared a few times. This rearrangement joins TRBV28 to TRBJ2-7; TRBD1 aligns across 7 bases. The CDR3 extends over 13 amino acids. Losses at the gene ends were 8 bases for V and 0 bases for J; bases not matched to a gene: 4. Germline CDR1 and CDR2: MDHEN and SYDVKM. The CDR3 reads CASWDSNSYEQYF. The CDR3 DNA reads TGTGCCAGCTGGGACAGTAACTCCTACGAGCAGTACTTC. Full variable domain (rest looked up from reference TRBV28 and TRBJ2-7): DVKVTQSSRYLVKRTGEKVFLECVQDMDHENMFWYRQDPGLGLRLIYFSYDVKMKEKGDIPEGYSVSREKKERFSLILESASTNQTSMYLCASWDSNSYEQYFGPGTRLTVT.

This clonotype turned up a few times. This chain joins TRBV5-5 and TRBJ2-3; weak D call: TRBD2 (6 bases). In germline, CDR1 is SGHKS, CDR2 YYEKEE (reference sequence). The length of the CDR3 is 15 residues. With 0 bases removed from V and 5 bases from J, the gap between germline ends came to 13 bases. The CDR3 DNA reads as TGTGCCAGCAGCTTGGCCGGCGGGACTCTAGATACGCAGTATTTT. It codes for CASSLAGGTLDTQYF.

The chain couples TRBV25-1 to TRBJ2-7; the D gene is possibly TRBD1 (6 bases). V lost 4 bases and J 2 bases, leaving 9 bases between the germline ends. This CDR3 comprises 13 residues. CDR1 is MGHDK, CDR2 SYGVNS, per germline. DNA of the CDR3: TGTGCCAGCAGTGCAGGGGCGCCCTACGAGCAGTACTTC. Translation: CASSAGAPYEQYF.